The next 26 T cell receptor beta chains were all read from a single sample in a study of blood T cell repertoires in COVID-19. Repertoires were generated with immunoSEQ multiplex PCR, while TCRdb's copy carries only in-frame clones and drops some. The sample lists 20,000 to 25,000 clones; 60% to 85% were seen once. Sequencing was performed on peripheral blood. The source is a man in his 60s with active COVID-19.

The V call is TRBV7-2, the J call TRBJ2-1; TRBD1 aligns across 9 bases. The CDR3 spans 13 residues. J gave up 9 bases and V 5 bases, and 5 bases lay outside the gene matches. Germline assignment: CDR1 SGHTA and CDR2 FQGNSA. Written as DNA, the CDR3 is TGTGCCAGCAGCACAGACAGGGGGACTGAGCAGTTCTTC. This encodes CASSTDRGTEQFF.

This clone showed up many times. The chain links TRBV3-1 (or the pseudogene TRBV3-2) to TRBJ1-6; no definite D call. Looked up from germline, CDR1 is LGHDT and CDR2 is YNNKEL (reference sequence). The ends were cut back, 0 bases at V and 10 bases at J, with 16 bases in the middle. The CDR3 has 16 amino acids. The CDR3 DNA reads as TGTGCCAGCAGCCAAGAGGGTTCGGCAGTGCGGTCACCCCTCCACTTT. Protein sequence: CASSQEGSAVRSPLHF.

V gene TRBV27 combines with J gene TRBJ2-7; 8 bases are a match to TRBD1. Germline V gene sequence: CDR1 MNHEY, CDR2 SMNVEV (reference sequence). This CDR3 comprises 15 residues. The trim removed 2 bases at V and 1 base at J, leaving 4 bases unmatched. The CDR3 here is CASSLRQGLSYEQYF. The CDR3 DNA reads as TGTGCCAGCAGTTTACGACAGGGGTTATCCTACGAGCAGTACTTC.

The chain carries TRBV11-2 and TRBJ2-7; 10 nucleotides agree with TRBD2. V was pared by 6 bases and J by 2 bases, with 4 bases of the junction left unmatched. The CDR3 is 14 amino acids. Germline loops: CDR1 SGHAT, CDR2 FQNNGV. CDR3 loop: CASRGTSETYEQYF. The CDR3 coding sequence is TGTGCCAGCAGGGGGACTAGCGAGACCTACGAGCAGTACTTC.

The CDR3 nucleotides read TGTGCCAGCAGCCTCAGCGGGAGCGGCAAGACCCAGTACTTC. This sequence encodes CASSLSGSGKTQYF. The chain couples TRBV7-3 to TRBJ2-5, with 8 bases that match TRBD2. The ends lost 5 bases at V and 6 bases at J; junction bases unmatched: 8. CDR3 length equals 14 residues. Germline CDR1 and CDR2: SGHTA and FQGTGA.

This clone was observed a few times. The chain is built from TRBV19 and TRBJ2-3; tentative D call: TRBD1 (5 bases). This CDR3 is 16 amino acids long. Germline V gene sequence: CDR1 LNHDA, CDR2 SQIVND (reference sequence). The V and J ends lost 0 bases and 0 bases respectively, with 10 bases between them. The CDR3 DNA sequence: TGTGCCAGTAGTATAGATATACAGGCTAGCACAGATACGCAGTATTTT. Residues: CASSIDIQASTDTQYF.

The chain has TRBV7-9 and TRBJ2-7, with 9 bases lining up with TRBD1. V lost 1 base and J lost 6; bases outside the gene matches: 7. The CDR3 totals 15 residues. Germline values: CDR1 SEHNR, CDR2 FQNEAQ (reference sequence). The CDR3 nucleotides read TGTGCCAGCAGCTTAGGAACAGGGGGCACCTCCGAGCAGTACTTC. It translates to CASSLGTGGTSEQYF.

The V and J genes are TRBV4-1 and TRBJ2-3; D perhaps matches TRBD2 (5 bases). The CDR3 sequence is 16 residues long. Per germline, CDR1 MGHRA and CDR2 YSYEKL. Between the trimmed V and J ends, which lost 3 bases and 0 bases, there was a span of 13 bases. The CDR3: CASSQLVEASTDTQYF. The DNA for the CDR3 is TGCGCCAGCAGCCAGTTGGTGGAGGCTAGCACAGATACGCAGTATTTT.

V gene TRBV9 combines with J gene TRBJ1-4; 7 nucleotides align to TRBD1. The CDR3 runs 15 residues. Germline assignment: CDR1 SGDLS and CDR2 YYNGEE. The ends lost 3 bases at V and 5 bases at J; junction bases unmatched: 7. CDR3: CASSAQGQQNEKLFF. The CDR3 DNA reads TGTGCCAGCAGCGCCCAGGGACAGCAAAATGAAAAACTGTTTTTT.

The chain carries TRBV6-2 or TRBV6-3 and TRBJ2-1; D is perhaps TRBD2 (6 bases). The V and J ends lost 4 bases and 2 bases respectively, with 15 bases between them. Germline V lookup: CDR1 MNHEY, CDR2 SVGEGT. CDR3 size: 16 residues. For the CDR3, the DNA is TGTGCCAGCAGTTCCCGGGGGTTAGCGGCCTACAATGAGCAGTTCTTC. Its protein is CASSSRGLAAYNEQFF.

This chain joins TRBV2 and TRBJ2-7, with 10 nucleotides matching TRBD1. CDR1 and CDR2 from the germline V gene are SNHLY and FYNNEI. V lost 9 bases to trimming and J lost 3 bases; unmatched junction nucleotides: 5. The length of the CDR3 is 13 residues. CDR3 amino acids: CARSRDRGYEQYF. The CDR3 coding sequence is TGTGCCAGGAGCCGGGACAGGGGCTACGAGCAGTACTTC.

This chain links TRBV27 with TRBJ2-1, with D possibly matching TRBD1 (5 bases). This CDR3 comprises 15 residues. Trimming pared 6 bases from V and 3 bases from J, leaving 15 bases between. Germline V gene sequence: CDR1 MNHEY, CDR2 SMNVEV (reference sequence). The CDR3 region is CASSQGFGYYNEQFF. For the CDR3, the DNA is TGTGCCAGCAGCCAGGGATTTGGGTACTACAATGAGCAGTTCTTC.

The chain has TRBV5-6 and TRBJ1-3; D is possibly TRBD1 (6 bases). This CDR3 is 14 amino acids long. Germline V gene lookup returns CDR1 SGHDT and CDR2 YYEEEE. V was cut by 4 bases and J by 4 bases, with 12 bases left in between. The CDR3 reads CASSDTGLGNTIYF. CDR3 sequence (DNA): TGTGCCAGCAGCGACACAGGGTTAGGAAACACCATATATTTT.

In this sample, this clone turned up a few times. The chain combines TRBV6-5 with TRBJ2-1; the D gene is possibly TRBD2 (5 bases). V lost 0 bases, J lost 9 bases, and 18 bases lay in between. This CDR3 comprises 16 residues. Germline CDR1 is MNHEY and CDR2 is SVGAGI. CDR3 region: CASSYSGPSPGSEQFF. CDR3 nucleotides: TGTGCCAGCAGTTACTCAGGGCCGTCTCCGGGAAGTGAGCAGTTCTTC.

The gene calls are TRBV5-1 and TRBJ2-7, with 9 bases aligning to TRBD1. Germline V gene data show CDR1 as SGHRS and CDR2 as YFSETQ. Unmatched junction bases numbered 8, after V lost 3 bases and J lost 1 base. CDR3 length equals 16 residues. The CDR3 reads CASSCPPGTGSYEQYF. DNA for the CDR3: TGCGCCAGCAGCTGCCCACCCGGGACAGGGTCCTACGAGCAGTACTTC.

The rearrangement links TRBV11-2 to TRBJ2-7; 10 bases are a match to TRBD2. Looked up from germline, CDR1 is SGHAT and CDR2 is FQNNGV. The CDR3 totals 14 residues. The V and J ends lost 1 base and 6 bases, in that order; junction bases with no gene match: 3. DNA for the CDR3: TGTGCCAGCAGCTTAGTTCTAGCGGGAGCCGAGCAGTACTTC. Its translation: CASSLVLAGAEQYF.

The chain joins TRBV6-2 or TRBV6-3 to TRBJ2-1, with TRBD2 identical over 11 bases. The J segment lost 10 bases and the V segment lost 2 bases, leaving 4 bases of the junction unmatched. The V gene's germline CDR1 is MNHEY and CDR2 SVGEGT. CDR3 length: 14 amino acids. The CDR3 DNA sequence: TGTGCCAGCAGTTACACCGGGACTAGCGGCGAGCAGTTCTTC. It encodes CASSYTGTSGEQFF.

The chain employs TRBV5-1 and TRBJ2-7; maybe TRBD1 (6 bases). The CDR3 is 13 residues long. With 0 bases removed from V and 5 bases from J, the gap between germline ends came to 9 bases. Germline V lookup: CDR1 SGHRS, CDR2 YFSETQ. CDR3 protein: CASSLAGGNEQYF. As DNA, the CDR3 is TGCGCCAGCAGCTTGGCTGGGGGCAACGAGCAGTACTTC.

J is TRBJ2-1 and V is TRBV6-4; 7 bases align to TRBD1. The length of the CDR3 is 15 residues. Germline values: CDR1 MRHNA, CDR2 SNTAGT. The V gene end was trimmed by 6 bases and the J gene end by 2 bases; junction bases not matched to a gene: 7. The CDR3 reads CASSEQGTAYNEQFF. The CDR3 nucleotides read TGTGCCAGCAGCGAACAGGGGACAGCCTACAATGAGCAGTTCTTC.

The chain is built from TRBV5-6 and TRBJ2-3, with a tentative D call TRBD1 (5 bases). Trimming stripped 4 bases from V and 0 bases from J, with 12 bases between. The V gene's germline CDR1 is SGHDT and CDR2 YYEEEE. This CDR3 is 15 amino acids long. CDR3 sequence (DNA): TGTGCCAGCAGCGCTTGGGGCGGTAGCACAGATACGCAGTATTTT. Its protein is CASSAWGGSTDTQYF.

The chain is built from TRBV28 and TRBJ2-7; TRBD2 agrees at 10 bases. The germline V gene encodes CDR1 MDHEN and CDR2 SYDVKM. The CDR3 has 14 residues. V shed 6 bases and J 2 bases; nucleotides not matched to a gene: 4. As DNA, the CDR3 is TGTGCCAGCAGACCTAGCGGGAGCGCCTACGAGCAGTACTTC. Translating gives CASRPSGSAYEQYF. Full variable domain (remainder filled in from reference TRBV28 and TRBJ2-7): DVKVTQSSRYLVKRTGEKVFLECVQDMDHENMFWYRQDPGLGLRLIYFSYDVKMKEKGDIPEGYSVSREKKERFSLILESASTNQTSMYLCASRPSGSAYEQYFGPGTRLTVT.

By proportion, this clone is medium-sized. The V call is TRBV30, the J call TRBJ1-5; 8 bases fit TRBD1. The J segment lost 4 bases and the V segment lost 1 base, leaving 6 bases of the junction unmatched. The CDR3 runs to 15 residues. Germline V lookup: CDR1 GTSNPN, CDR2 SVGIG (reference sequence). Written as DNA, the CDR3 is TGTGCCTGGAGTGGATCAGGGGGCTGGAATCAGCCCCAGCATTTT. Protein: CAWSGSGGWNQPQHF.

The rearrangement joins TRBV6-5 to TRBJ1-3, with 7 bases aligning to TRBD1. The CDR3 runs to 15 residues. CDR1 and CDR2 (germline): MNHEY, SVGAGI. Trimming cost V 9 bases and J 0 bases; bases outside gene matches: 8. The CDR3 protein is CASVDRDFSGNTIYF. CDR3 sequence (DNA): TGTGCCAGTGTTGACAGGGACTTCTCTGGAAACACCATATATTTT.

The gene calls are TRBV19 and TRBJ2-1, with D possibly matching TRBD2 (5 bases). CDR3 length equals 17 residues. Germline V gene sequence: CDR1 LNHDA, CDR2 SQIVND (reference sequence). Trimming left V 5 bases short and J 0 bases short, with 17 bases between. The CDR3 protein is CASSLLVPPSSYNEQFF. The CDR3 region has the DNA TGTGCCAGTAGTCTACTAGTACCCCCTTCCTCCTACAATGAGCAGTTCTTC.

The chain employs TRBV15 and TRBJ1-5; D is perhaps TRBD1 (6 bases). Germline loops: CDR1 LNHNV, CDR2 YYDKDF (reference sequence). The length of the CDR3 is 13 residues. With 7 bases removed from V and 2 bases from J, the gap between germline ends came to 9 bases. The DNA for the CDR3 is TGTGCCACCAATGCAGGGGGCAATCAGCCCCAGCATTTT. Protein sequence: CATNAGGNQPQHF.

This clone was seen more than once but under ten times. The gene calls are TRBV6-2 or TRBV6-3 and TRBJ2-3; 14 nucleotides match TRBD2. The V gene end was trimmed by 5 bases and the J gene end by 6 bases; junction bases not matched to a gene: 7. This CDR3 is built from 16 residues. The germline CDR1 and CDR2 sequences are MNHEY and SVGEGT. DNA for the CDR3: TGTGCCAGCAGTCTCCAGAGACTAGCGGGAGGGGATACGCAGTATTTT. It specifies CASSLQRLAGGDTQYF.